These T cell receptor beta chains were read from a single sample in a study of identical twins. Via MiXCR, TCRdb re-called the 5' RACE reads, giving one row per CDR3 protein. The profile shows approximately 240,000 distinct CDR3 sequences, 11% to 15% of them singletons. The sequencing input was memory (CD45RO+) T cells sorted from blood. These TCRs come from a woman aged 18-30 years in good health. Both conserved end residues are part of each CDR3. A D gene is named only where the DNA matches it firmly. Only some rows state a clone size, as once, few, many or a class for expanded clones.

clone_size | d_call | v_call | cdr3_aa
NA | TRBD1 | TRBV20-1 | CSAQRGGQIDGYTF
NA | NA | TRBV12-3/TRBV12-4 | CASSSSGRGSSYNSPLHF
NA | TRBD2 | TRBV7-2 | CASSLARTSGSYTQYF
few | NA | TRBV5-1 | CASSTQGSTEAFF
few | NA | TRBV5-5 | CASSFGGLDSTQYF
NA | TRBD2 | TRBV29-1 | CSVGTTIAYEQYF
NA | NA | TRBV10-3 | CAIRGTTTDTQYF
few | NA | TRBV3-1 | CASSQEGSSYNEQFF
NA | NA | TRBV9 | CASSVERSQETQYF
many | NA | TRBV5-1 | CASSLEGNSYNEQFF
NA | NA | TRBV21-1 | CAFRRGKGSYKQYF
few | TRBD1 | TRBV18 | CASSPTRTGVGEQYF
NA | NA | TRBV10-3 | CAISAGLRTYEQCF
few | NA | TRBV20-1 | CSARLRATFESPLHF
many | NA | TRBV20-1 | CSARDQGTKGTGELFF
few | TRBD2 | TRBV6-1 | CASMGESGRRNHEQYF
many | TRBD2 | TRBV4-3 | CASSQGAGGPINEQFF
NA | TRBD2 | TRBV7-2 | CASSLPPGGQETQYF
NA | NA | TRBV20-1 | CSAEGFYNSPLHF
few | NA | TRBV19 | CASSTGWGSYEQYF
many | NA | TRBV15 | CATSRDSTRSYNEQFF
many | TRBD1 | TRBV7-3 | CASSLKGAGEQYF
NA | NA | TRBV5-4 | CASSLESDTQYF